A single sample gave rise to the 25 T cell receptor beta chains below, sequenced in a study of shared T cell receptors in the human thymus. TCRdb's table, derived via immunoSEQ multiplex PCR, lists solely in-frame clones and lacks some. The table includes roughly 710,000 clones, 80% to 90% detected once. The data also belong to a second study, concerning human thymus T cells.

The sample comprised thymocytes. These receptors originate from a girl under three years old with a congenital heart defect.

Only one count was recorded for this clone. V is TRBV1 and J is TRBJ2-2; the listed D gene, TRBD1, was not tested against the DNA. TRBV1 is a pseudogene segment. There are 16 residues in the CDR3. As DNA, the CDR3 is TGCACCAGCAGCCAGTACAGGGGGCTGAGTGCCGGGGAGCTGTTTTTT. The encoded protein is CTSSQYRGLSAGELFF.

This chain uses TRBV4-1 with TRBJ1-4; no definite D call. The CDR3 is made up of 16 amino acids. V was trimmed by 0 bases and J by 4 bases, leaving 12 bases between them. Germline assignment: CDR1 MGHRA and CDR2 YSYEKL. CDR3 region: CASSQDQKQINEKLFF. In nucleotides, the CDR3 is TGCGCCAGCAGCCAAGATCAGAAACAGATTAATGAAAAACTGTTTTTT.

This chain joins TRBV5-1 and TRBJ2-3; D uncertain. The CDR3 consists of 15 residues. V lost 0 bases and J 3 bases, leaving 11 bases between the germline ends. In germline, CDR1 is SGHRS, CDR2 YFSETQ. CDR3: CASSLASGATDTQYF. CDR3 sequence (DNA): TGCGCCAGCAGCTTGGCGAGTGGAGCGACAGATACGCAGTATTTT.

The V and J genes are TRBV7-9 and TRBJ1-6; 7 nucleotides match TRBD1. Germline values: CDR1 SEHNR, CDR2 FQNEAQ (reference sequence). The CDR3 loop spans 14 amino acids. The V and J ends lost 3 bases and 10 bases, in that order; junction bases with no gene match: 6. The CDR3 nucleotides read TGTGCCAGCAGCTTGACAGGGCTTGGATCACCCCTCCACTTT. This sequence encodes CASSLTGLGSPLHF.

This clone was seen a handful of times. The J gene is TRBJ1-3, the V gene TRBV5-1, with a tentative D call TRBD1 (5 bases). The V end was cut by 0 bases, the J end by 0 bases, with 10 bases between. CDR1 and CDR2 from the germline V gene are SGHRS and YFSETQ. CDR3 length: 16 amino acids. The CDR3 DNA reads TGCGCCAGCAGCTTGGGCGACAGTAGCTCTGGAAACACCATATATTTT. The encoded protein is CASSLGDSSSGNTIYF. Looking up the rest from reference TRBV5-1 and TRBJ1-3 gives the full variable domain: KAGVTQTPRYLIKTRGQQVTLSCSPISGHRSVSWYQQTPGQGLQFLFEYFSETQRNKGNFPGRFSGRQFSNSRSEMNVSTLELGDSALYLCASSLGDSSSGNTIYFGEGSWLTVV.

The J gene is TRBJ2-5, the V gene TRBV27; 10 bases are a match to TRBD2. The CDR3 contains 15 residues. Trimming at V came to 3 bases and at J to 5 bases, leaving 6 bases not matched to a gene. Germline values: CDR1 MNHEY, CDR2 SMNVEV (reference sequence). CDR3 nucleotides: TGTGCCAGCAGTTTTGGGCTAGCGGGGGTGGAGACCCAGTACTTC. It encodes CASSFGLAGVETQYF.

The chain links TRBV7-2 to TRBJ2-5; unclear D gene. Between the trimmed V and J ends, which lost 5 bases and 0 bases, there was a span of 4 bases. Germline V gene data show CDR1 as SGHTA and CDR2 as FQGNSA. CDR3 length: 12 residues. The CDR3 is CASSPYQETQYF. CDR3 nucleotide sequence: TGTGCCAGCAGCCCGTACCAAGAGACCCAGTACTTC.

A few counts support this clone. The chain employs TRBV12-5 and TRBJ2-1; tentative D call: TRBD2 (6 bases). The CDR3 runs 14 residues. The germline V gene has CDR1 LGHNT and CDR2 FRNRAP. V was clipped by 7 bases and J by 7 bases, with 17 bases between them. DNA for the CDR3: TGTGCTAGTGCCTATCGGCAGGAGGGAAATGAGCAGTTCTTC. Protein sequence: CASAYRQEGNEQFF.

This chain connects TRBV2 to TRBJ2-1; tentative D call: TRBD2 (6 bases). V was shortened by 8 bases and J by 3 bases, with 14 bases between the two germline ends. CDR3 length: 14 residues. Germline lookup yields CDR1 SNHLY and CDR2 FYNNEI. CDR3 in amino acids: CASQTGEIYNEQFF. The CDR3 DNA is TGTGCCAGCCAGACGGGAGAGATCTACAATGAGCAGTTCTTC.

The rearrangement links TRBV2 to TRBJ2-5, with D unresolved. V lost 8 bases to trimming and J lost 3 bases, with 16 bases between them. The CDR3 extends over 14 amino acids. Germline CDR1 and CDR2: SNHLY and FYNNEI. In DNA form, the CDR3 reads TGTGCCAGCGAGGCTTTCCGAACCAAAGAGACCCAGTACTTC. Translation gives CASEAFRTKETQYF.

This sequence joins TRBV6-1 and TRBJ1-2; D remains ambiguous. V gave up 4 bases and J gave up 5 bases, with 8 bases separating them. The CDR3 spans 12 residues. The germline CDR1 and CDR2 sequences are MNHNS and SASEGT. CDR3 nucleotide sequence: TGTGCCAGCAGTGGGCTCACATATGGCTACACCTTC. It specifies CASSGLTYGYTF.

This clone turned up a few times. V usage is TRBV4-1 and J usage is TRBJ1-2; D not certain. The CDR3 totals 15 residues. Germline loops: CDR1 MGHRA, CDR2 YSYEKL. Between the trimmed V and J ends, which lost 4 bases and 1 base, there was a span of 13 bases. The CDR3 is CASSPVLKLNYGYTF. DNA for the CDR3: TGCGCCAGCAGCCCGGTGTTAAAACTTAACTATGGCTACACCTTC.

The chain couples TRBV6-1 to TRBJ1-1; 7 nucleotides align to TRBD1. Trimming removed 5 bases from V and 0 bases from J; junction bases left unmatched: 6. Germline-derived CDR1 and CDR2 are MNHNS and SASEGT. The CDR3 runs to 15 residues. The CDR3 DNA is TGTGCCAGCAGTCAGTCGGACAGGTTGAACACTGAAGCTTTCTTT. Protein sequence: CASSQSDRLNTEAFF.

The chain recombines TRBV4-1 with TRBJ2-7, with 7 bases that match TRBD1. CDR3 length equals 16 residues. The V segment lost 0 bases and the J segment 5 bases; nucleotides outside the gene matches: 10. Germline CDR1 reads MGHRA; CDR2 reads YSYEKL. CDR3 coding DNA: TGCGCCAGCAGCCAAGAGAAAACAGGGGTTCGACACGAGCAGTACTTC. Translation: CASSQEKTGVRHEQYF.

The J gene is TRBJ1-2, the V gene TRBV11-2; possible D gene TRBD1, 6 bases. The CDR3 has 16 amino acids. Germline CDR1 reads SGHAT; CDR2 reads FQNNGV. V lost 0 bases to trimming and J lost 9 bases, with 20 bases between them. CDR3 in amino acids: CASSLEPDEETGSYTF. The CDR3 DNA reads as TGTGCCAGCAGCTTAGAGCCTGACGAAGAGACAGGCAGCTACACCTTC. The full variable domain, rest sourced from reference TRBV11-2 and TRBJ1-2, is EAGVAQSPRYKIIEKRQSVAFWCNPISGHATLYWYQQILGQGPKLLIQFQNNGVVDDSQLPKDRFSAERLKGVDSTLKIQPAKLEDSAVYLCASSLEPDEETGSYTFGSGTRLTVV.

CDR3 nucleotides: TGCGCCAGCAGCCCGGTAGGGGCGGAGAACTATGGCTACACCTTC. Translating gives CASSPVGAENYGYTF. This chain links TRBV5-1 with TRBJ1-2, with D possibly being TRBD1 (5 bases). V shed 4 bases and J shed 2 bases, with 15 bases lying between them. The germline CDR1 and CDR2 sequences are SGHRS and YFSETQ. CDR3 length: 15 amino acids.

The chain employs TRBV2 and TRBJ2-7; 7 positions match TRBD2. The CDR3 sequence is 18 residues long. Losses at the gene ends were 4 bases for V and 7 bases for J; bases not matched to a gene: 22. The germline V gene has CDR1 SNHLY and CDR2 FYNNEI. The chain's CDR3 is CASSVNRGRTSRVGEQYF. The CDR3 DNA is TGTGCCAGCAGTGTGAATCGTGGCCGGACTAGTCGGGTTGGGGAGCAGTACTTC.

For the CDR3, the DNA is TGTGCCAGCAGCTTGGGGGCGGGGGATGAGCAGTTCTTC. Its protein is CASSLGAGDEQFF. The V call is TRBV13, the J call TRBJ2-1; D may be TRBD2 (7 bases). CDR1 and CDR2 (germline): PRHDT, FYEKMQ (reference sequence). CDR3 size: 13 residues. V was cut by 3 bases and J by 8 bases, with 11 bases left in between.

This chain uses TRBV5-1 with TRBJ1-2; D might be TRBD1 (6 bases). The CDR3 has 14 amino acids. Per germline, CDR1 SGHRS and CDR2 YFSETQ. V was shortened by 4 bases and J by 6 bases, with 16 bases between the two germline ends. The CDR3 protein is CASSPRRQDDGYTF. CDR3 bases: TGCGCCAGCAGCCCCAGAAGACAGGACGATGGCTACACCTTC.

The chain's CDR3 is CASSSRQGNSCNEKLFF. DNA of the CDR3: TGCGCCAGCAGCTCACGACAGGGCAATTCCTGTAATGAAAAACTGTTTTTT. The chain combines TRBV4-3 with TRBJ1-4, with 7 positions matching TRBD1. Trimming removed 5 bases from V and 4 bases from J; junction bases left unmatched: 13. Germline CDR1 is LGHNA and CDR2 is YSLEER. The CDR3 runs to 17 residues.

The J gene is TRBJ2-3, the V gene TRBV11-2; weak D call: TRBD1 (5 bases). The CDR3 contains 12 residues. Per germline, CDR1 SGHAT and CDR2 FQNNGV. V lost 8 bases to trimming and J lost 2 bases, with 8 bases between them. CDR3 sequence: CASSGPTDTQYF. CDR3 bases: TGTGCCAGCTCAGGGCCCACAGATACGCAGTATTTT.

CDR3 nucleotides: TGCGCCAGCAGCCTGGGACAGCAAGCTTTCTTT. It specifies CASSLGQQAFF. The genes are TRBV4-1 and TRBJ1-1; TRBD1 matches 7 bases. Germline lookup yields CDR1 MGHRA and CDR2 YSYEKL. With 4 bases clipped from V and 9 bases from J, the junction kept 2 bases outside the gene matches. This CDR3 is 11 amino acids long.

As DNA, the CDR3 is TGTGCCAGCAGTTCCCCTCAGGGACAGGATGCTAAGAGACTTAATTCACCCCTCCACTTT. Amino acids: CASSSPQGQDAKRLNSPLHF. V and J are TRBV28 and TRBJ1-6; TRBD1 agrees at 8 bases. The CDR3 runs to 20 residues. V gave up 4 bases and J gave up 6 bases; unmatched junction bases: 20. Germline CDR1 MDHEN, CDR2 SYDVKM.

This clone was seen a handful of times. The V gene is TRBV5-1, the J gene TRBJ1-2; 9 bases map to TRBD1. V lost 3 bases, J lost 4 bases, and 10 bases stayed unmatched. Germline V gene sequence: CDR1 SGHRS, CDR2 YFSETQ. The CDR3 length is 16 residues. CDR3 nucleotide sequence: TGCGCCAGCAGCTGCCGGACAGGGGAGAGTCGCTATGGCTACACCTTC. It yields the protein CASSCRTGESRYGYTF. The full variable domain, rest sourced from reference TRBV5-1 and TRBJ1-2, is KAGVTQTPRYLIKTRGQQVTLSCSPISGHRSVSWYQQTPGQGLQFLFEYFSETQRNKGNFPGRFSGRQFSNSRSEMNVSTLELGDSALYLCASSCRTGESRYGYTFGSGTRLTVV.

This chain joins TRBV7-9 and TRBJ1-6; D might be TRBD1 (6 bases). V was trimmed by 2 bases and J by 8 bases, leaving 16 bases between them. Looked up from germline, CDR1 is SEHNR and CDR2 is FQNEAQ (reference sequence). CDR3 length equals 16 residues. The CDR3 sequence: CASSLLHRDGDSPLHF. Here the CDR3 DNA reads TGTGCCAGCAGCTTATTGCACAGGGACGGGGATTCACCCCTCCACTTT.